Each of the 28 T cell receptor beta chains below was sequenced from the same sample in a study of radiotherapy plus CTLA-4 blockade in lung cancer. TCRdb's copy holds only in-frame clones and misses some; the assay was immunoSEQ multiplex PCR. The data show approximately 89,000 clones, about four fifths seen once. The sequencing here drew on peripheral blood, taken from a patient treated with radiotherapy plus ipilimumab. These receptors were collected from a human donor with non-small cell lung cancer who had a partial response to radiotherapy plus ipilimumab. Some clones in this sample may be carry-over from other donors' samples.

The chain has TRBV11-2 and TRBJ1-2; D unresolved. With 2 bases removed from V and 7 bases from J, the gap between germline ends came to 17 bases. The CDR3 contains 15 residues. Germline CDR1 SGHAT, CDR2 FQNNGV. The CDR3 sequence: CASSLRRGTGSGYTF. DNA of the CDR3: TGTGCCAGCAGCTTAAGACGGGGTACGGGGTCTGGCTACACCTTC.

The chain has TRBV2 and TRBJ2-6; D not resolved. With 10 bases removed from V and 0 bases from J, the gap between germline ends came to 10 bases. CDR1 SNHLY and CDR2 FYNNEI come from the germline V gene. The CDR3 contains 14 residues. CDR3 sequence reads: CATLTSSGANVLTF. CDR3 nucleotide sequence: TGTGCCACCTTAACCAGCTCTGGGGCCAACGTCCTGACTTTC.

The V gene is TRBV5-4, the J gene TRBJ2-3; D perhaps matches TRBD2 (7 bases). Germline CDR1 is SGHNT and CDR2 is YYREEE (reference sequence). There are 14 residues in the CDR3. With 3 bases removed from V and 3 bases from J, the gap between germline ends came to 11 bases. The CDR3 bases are TGTGCCAGCAGCTGGGGGGGGCAGACAGATACGCAGTATTTT. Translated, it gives CASSWGGQTDTQYF. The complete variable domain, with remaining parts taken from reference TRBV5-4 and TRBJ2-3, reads ETGVTQSPTHLIKTRGQQVTLRCSSQSGHNTVSWYQQALGQGPQFIFQYYREEENGRGNFPPRFSGLQFPNYSSELNVNALELDDSALYLCASSWGGQTDTQYFGPGTRLTVL.

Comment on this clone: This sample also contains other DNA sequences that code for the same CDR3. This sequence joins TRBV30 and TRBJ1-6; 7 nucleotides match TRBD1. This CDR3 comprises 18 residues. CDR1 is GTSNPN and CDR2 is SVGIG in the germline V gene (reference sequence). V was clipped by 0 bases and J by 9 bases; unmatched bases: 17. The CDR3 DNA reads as TGTGCCTGGAGTGTACTAGGGGACAGCGCCGTCAAGATTTCACCCCTCCACTTT. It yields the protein CAWSVLGDSAVKISPLHF.

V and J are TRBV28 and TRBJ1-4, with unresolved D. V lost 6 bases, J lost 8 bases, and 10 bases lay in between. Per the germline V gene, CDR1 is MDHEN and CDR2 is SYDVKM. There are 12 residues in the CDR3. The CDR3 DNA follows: TGTGCCAGCAGCCTACTCCGCGAAAAACTGTTTTTT. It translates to CASSLLREKLFF.

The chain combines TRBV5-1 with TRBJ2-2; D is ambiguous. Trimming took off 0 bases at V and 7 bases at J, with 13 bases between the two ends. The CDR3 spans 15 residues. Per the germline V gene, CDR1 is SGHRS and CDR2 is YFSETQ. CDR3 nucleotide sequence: TGCGCCAGCAGCTTGGGTAACCCTAGTGTCGGGGAGCTGTTTTTT. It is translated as CASSLGNPSVGELFF.

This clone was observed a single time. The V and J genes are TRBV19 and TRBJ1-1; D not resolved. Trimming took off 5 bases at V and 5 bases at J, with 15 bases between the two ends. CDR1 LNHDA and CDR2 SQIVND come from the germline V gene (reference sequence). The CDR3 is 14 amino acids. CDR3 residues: CASSPSSTRTEAFF. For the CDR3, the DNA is TGTGCCAGTAGTCCAAGCTCGACCAGGACTGAAGCTTTCTTT. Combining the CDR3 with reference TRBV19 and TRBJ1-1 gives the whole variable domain DGGITQSPKYLFRKEGQNVTLSCEQNLNHDAMYWYRQDPGQGLRLIYYSQIVNDFQKGDIAEGYSVSREKKESFPLTVTSAQKNPTAFYLCASSPSSTRTEAFFGQGTRLTVV.

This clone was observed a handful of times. The CDR3 spells CTSSQVLTGIYPQHF. As DNA, the CDR3 is TGCACCAGCAGCCAAGTCCTGACAGGGATATATCCCCAGCATTTT. V usage is TRBV1 and J usage is TRBJ1-5; the D call TRBD1 from the table was never checked on the DNA. TRBV1 is designated a pseudogene. CDR3 length: 15 residues.

CDR3 in amino acids: CASSRDRGFNEKLFF. DNA for the CDR3: TGTGCCAGCTCCCGGGACAGGGGATTTAATGAAAAACTGTTTTTT. The chain employs TRBV18 and TRBJ1-4, with 10 bases identical to TRBD1. Trimming cost V 6 bases and J 4 bases; bases outside gene matches: 5. The CDR3 spans 15 residues. The germline gives CDR1 KGHSH, CDR2 LQKENI.

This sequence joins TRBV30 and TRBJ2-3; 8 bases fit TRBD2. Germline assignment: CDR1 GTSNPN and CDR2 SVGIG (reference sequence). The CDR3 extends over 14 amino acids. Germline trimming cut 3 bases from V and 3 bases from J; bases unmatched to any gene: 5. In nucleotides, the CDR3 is TGTGCCTGGAGCCGCGGACTAGCTACAGATACGCAGTATTTT. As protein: CAWSRGLATDTQYF.

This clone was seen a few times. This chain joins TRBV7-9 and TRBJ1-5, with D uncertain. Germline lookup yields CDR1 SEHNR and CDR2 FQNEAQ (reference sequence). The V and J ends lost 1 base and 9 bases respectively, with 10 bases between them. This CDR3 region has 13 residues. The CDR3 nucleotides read TGTGCCAGCAGCTTAGGAGGGCTGGGGCCCCAGCATTTT. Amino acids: CASSLGGLGPQHF.

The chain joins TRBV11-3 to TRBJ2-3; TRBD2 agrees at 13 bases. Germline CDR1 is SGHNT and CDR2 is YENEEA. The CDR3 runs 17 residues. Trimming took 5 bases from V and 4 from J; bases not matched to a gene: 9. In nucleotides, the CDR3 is TGTGCCAGCAGCCGACGGGGACTAGCGGGAAAATCAGATACGCAGTATTTT. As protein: CASSRRGLAGKSDTQYF. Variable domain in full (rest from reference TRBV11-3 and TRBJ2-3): EAGVVQSPRYKIIEKKQPVAFWCNPISGHNTLYWYLQNLGQGPELLIRYENEEAVDDSQLPKDRFSAERLKGVDSTLKIQPAELGDSAVYLCASSRRGLAGKSDTQYFGPGTRLTVL.

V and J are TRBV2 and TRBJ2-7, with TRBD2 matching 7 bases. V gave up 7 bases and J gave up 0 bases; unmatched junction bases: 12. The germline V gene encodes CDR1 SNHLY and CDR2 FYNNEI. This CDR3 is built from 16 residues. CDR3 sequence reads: CASTLSRGEGSYEQYF. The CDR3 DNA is TGTGCCAGCACCTTGAGTCGGGGGGAGGGCTCCTACGAGCAGTACTTC. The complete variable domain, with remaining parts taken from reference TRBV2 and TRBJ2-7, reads EPEVTQTPSHQVTQMGQEVILRCVPISNHLYFYWYRQILGQKVEFLVSFYNNEISEKSEIFDDQFSVERPDGSNFTLKIRSTKLEDSAMYFCASTLSRGEGSYEQYFGPGTRLTVT.

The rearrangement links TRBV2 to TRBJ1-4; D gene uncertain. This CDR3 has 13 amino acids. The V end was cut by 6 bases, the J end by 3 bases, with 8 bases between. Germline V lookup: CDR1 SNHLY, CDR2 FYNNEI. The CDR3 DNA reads TGTGCCAGCAGACCGGGTTCTAATGAAAAACTGTTTTTT. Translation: CASRPGSNEKLFF.

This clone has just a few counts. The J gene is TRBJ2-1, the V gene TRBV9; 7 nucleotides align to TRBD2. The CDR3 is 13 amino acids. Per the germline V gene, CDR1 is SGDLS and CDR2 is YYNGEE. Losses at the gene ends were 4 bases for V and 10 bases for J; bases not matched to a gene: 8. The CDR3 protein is CASSSGGREEQFF. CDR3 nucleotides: TGTGCCAGCAGCTCGGGTGGGAGGGAAGAGCAGTTCTTC.

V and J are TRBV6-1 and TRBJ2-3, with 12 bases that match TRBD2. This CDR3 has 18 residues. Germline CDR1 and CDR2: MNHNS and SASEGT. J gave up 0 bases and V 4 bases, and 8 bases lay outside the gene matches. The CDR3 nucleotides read TGTGCCAGCAGTGCCCTAGCGGGAGGGCCCCAAAGCACAGATACGCAGTATTTT. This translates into CASSALAGGPQSTDTQYF.

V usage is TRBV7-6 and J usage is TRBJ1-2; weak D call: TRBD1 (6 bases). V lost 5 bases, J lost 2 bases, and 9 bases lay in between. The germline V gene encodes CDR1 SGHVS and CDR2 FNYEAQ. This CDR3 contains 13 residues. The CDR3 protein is CASSPDRNYGYTF. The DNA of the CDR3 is TGTGCCAGCAGCCCCGACAGGAACTATGGCTACACCTTC.

This CDR3 reads CASSVLRNYGYTF. DNA of the CDR3: TGTGCCAGCAGTGTACTACGGAACTATGGCTACACCTTC. The chain is built from TRBV25-1 and TRBJ1-2; D ambiguous. This CDR3 contains 13 residues. The germline V gene has CDR1 MGHDK and CDR2 SYGVNS. V dropped 4 bases and J dropped 2 bases, with 8 bases sitting between them.

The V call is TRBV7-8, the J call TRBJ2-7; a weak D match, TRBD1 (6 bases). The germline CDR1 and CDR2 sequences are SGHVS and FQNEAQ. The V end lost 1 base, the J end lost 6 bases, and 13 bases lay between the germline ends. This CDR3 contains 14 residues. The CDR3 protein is CASSLGQVSAEQYF. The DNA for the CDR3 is TGTGCCAGCAGCTTAGGACAGGTCAGCGCCGAGCAGTACTTC. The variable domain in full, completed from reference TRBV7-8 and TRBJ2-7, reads GAGVSQSPRYKVAKRGQDVALRCDPISGHVSLFWYQQALGQGPEFLTYFQNEAQLDKSGLPSDRFFAERPEGSVSTLKIQRTQQEDSAVYLCASSLGQVSAEQYFGPGTRLTVT.

The CDR3 sequence: CASSLASGSDTQYF. The CDR3 DNA is TGTGCCAGCAGCTTAGCGAGCGGGTCAGATACGCAGTATTTT. The chain combines TRBV7-8 with TRBJ2-3; a weak D match, TRBD2 (6 bases). This CDR3 is built from 14 residues. Germline V CDR1 and CDR2: SGHVS, FQNEAQ. V lost 0 bases and J 4 bases, leaving 8 bases between the germline ends.

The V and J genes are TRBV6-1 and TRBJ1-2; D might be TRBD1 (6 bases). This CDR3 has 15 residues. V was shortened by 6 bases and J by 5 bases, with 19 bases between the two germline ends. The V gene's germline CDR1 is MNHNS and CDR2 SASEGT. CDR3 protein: CASSPVGQIGYGYTF. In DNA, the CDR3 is TGTGCCAGCAGCCCTGTTGGACAGATCGGATATGGCTACACCTTC.

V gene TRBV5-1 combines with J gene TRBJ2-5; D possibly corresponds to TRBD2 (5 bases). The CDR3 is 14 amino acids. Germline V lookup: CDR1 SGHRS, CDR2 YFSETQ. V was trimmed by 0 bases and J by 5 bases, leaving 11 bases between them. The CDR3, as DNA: TGCGCCAGCAGCTTGGCAGGTAGCGAGGAGACCCAGTACTTC. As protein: CASSLAGSEETQYF.

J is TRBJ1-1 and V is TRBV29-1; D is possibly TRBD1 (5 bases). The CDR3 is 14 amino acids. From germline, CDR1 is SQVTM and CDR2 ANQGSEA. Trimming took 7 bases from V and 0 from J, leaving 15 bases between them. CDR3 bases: TGCAGCGGGCGGGGGGGGAGCTTGAACACTGAAGCTTTCTTT. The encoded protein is CSGRGGSLNTEAFF.

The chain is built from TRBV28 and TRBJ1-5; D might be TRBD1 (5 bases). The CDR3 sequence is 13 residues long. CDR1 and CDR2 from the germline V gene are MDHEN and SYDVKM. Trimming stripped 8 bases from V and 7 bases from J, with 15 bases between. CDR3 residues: CASHIQGLQPQHF. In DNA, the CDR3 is TGTGCCAGCCACATTCAGGGTTTGCAGCCCCAGCATTTT.

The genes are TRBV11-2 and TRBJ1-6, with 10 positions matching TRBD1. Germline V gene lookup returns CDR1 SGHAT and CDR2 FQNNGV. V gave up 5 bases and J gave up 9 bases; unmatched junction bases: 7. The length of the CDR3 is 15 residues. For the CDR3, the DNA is TGTGCCAGCAGCAAACCGGGACAGGGGAGTTCACCCCTCCACTTT. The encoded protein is CASSKPGQGSSPLHF. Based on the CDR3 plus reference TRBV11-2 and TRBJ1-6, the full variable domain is EAGVAQSPRYKIIEKRQSVAFWCNPISGHATLYWYQQILGQGPKLLIQFQNNGVVDDSQLPKDRFSAERLKGVDSTLKIQPAKLEDSAVYLCASSKPGQGSSPLHFGNGTRLTVT.

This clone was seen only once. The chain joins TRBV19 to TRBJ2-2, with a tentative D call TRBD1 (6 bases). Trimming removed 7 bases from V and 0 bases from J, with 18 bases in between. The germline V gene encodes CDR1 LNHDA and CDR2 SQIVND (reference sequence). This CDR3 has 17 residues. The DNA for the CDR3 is TGTGCCAGTACTAACCCCTCCGACAGGCCGAACACCGGGGAGCTGTTTTTT. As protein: CASTNPSDRPNTGELFF.

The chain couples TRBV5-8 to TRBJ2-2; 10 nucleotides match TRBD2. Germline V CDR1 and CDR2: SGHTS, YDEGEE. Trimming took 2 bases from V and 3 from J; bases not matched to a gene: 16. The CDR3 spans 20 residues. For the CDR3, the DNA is TGTGCCAGCAGCTTTATTGGGAGCGGGAGGGCCGCTCAGCACACCGGGGAGCTGTTTTTT. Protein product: CASSFIGSGRAAQHTGELFF.

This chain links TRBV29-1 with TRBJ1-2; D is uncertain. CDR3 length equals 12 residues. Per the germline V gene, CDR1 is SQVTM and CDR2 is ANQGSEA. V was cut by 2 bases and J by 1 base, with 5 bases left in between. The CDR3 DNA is TGCAGCGTTGAACTCCTTAACTATGGCTACACCTTC. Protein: CSVELLNYGYTF.